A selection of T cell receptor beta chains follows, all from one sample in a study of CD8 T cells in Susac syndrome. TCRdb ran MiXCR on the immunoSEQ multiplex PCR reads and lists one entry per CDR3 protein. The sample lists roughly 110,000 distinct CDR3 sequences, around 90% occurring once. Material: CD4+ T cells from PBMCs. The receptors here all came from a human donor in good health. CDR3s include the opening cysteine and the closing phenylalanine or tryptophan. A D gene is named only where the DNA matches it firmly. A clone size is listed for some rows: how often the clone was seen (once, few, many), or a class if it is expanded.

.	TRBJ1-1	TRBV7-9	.	TGTGCCAGCAATCCGGGTTACGAAGCTTTCTTT	CASNPGYEAFF
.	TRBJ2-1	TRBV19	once	TGTGCCAGTAGCCCCGGCTGGGGGGATGAGCAGTTCTTC	CASSPGWGDEQFF
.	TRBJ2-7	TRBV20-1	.	TGCAGTGCTAGAGATCTGATTGTGCAGGCGTACGAGCAGTACTTC	CSARDLIVQAYEQYF
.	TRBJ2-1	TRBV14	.	TGTGCCAGCAGCCAAGGCATGTCCTACAATGAGCAGTTCTTC	CASSQGMSYNEQFF
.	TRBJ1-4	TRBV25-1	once	TGTGCCAGCAGTCCGCGCGGACGGACTTCTACTAATGAAAAACTGTTTTTT	CASSPRGRTSTNEKLFF
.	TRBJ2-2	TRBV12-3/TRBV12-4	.	TGTGCCAGCAGTTTAGCGCTGGTGGGCGCGGTATTTGGGACCGGGGAGCTGTTTTTT	CASSLALVGAVFGTGELFF
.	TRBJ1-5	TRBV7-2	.	TGTGCCAGCAGCGAGGGACGCCCGGGGGGGTCCCAGCATTTT	CASSEGRPGGSQHF
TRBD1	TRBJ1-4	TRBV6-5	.	TGTGCCAGCAGTTACACCAAATCAGGGGGCTACGGTGAAAAACTGTTTTTT	CASSYTKSGGYGEKLFF
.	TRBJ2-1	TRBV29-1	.	TGCAGCGTTGAAGAGGGGTCCGGCTCCTACAATGAGCAGTTCTTC	CSVEEGSGSYNEQFF
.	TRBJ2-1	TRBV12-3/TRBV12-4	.	TGTGCCAGCAGCCCCCCGGGACTGTACAATGAGCAGTTCTTC	CASSPPGLYNEQFF
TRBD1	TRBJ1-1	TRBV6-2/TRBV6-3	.	TGTGCCAGCAGGACAGGGGGAACGACTGAAGCTTTCTTT	CASRTGGTTEAFF
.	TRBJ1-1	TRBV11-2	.	TGTGCCAGCAGCTTAGGGACTTCGGGATGGGACACTGAAGCTTTCTTT	CASSLGTSGWDTEAFF
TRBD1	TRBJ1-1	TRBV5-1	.	TGCGCCAGCAGCGGCGGGGACAGTATCACTGAAGCTTTCTTT	CASSGGDSITEAFF
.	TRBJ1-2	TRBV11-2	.	TGTGCCAGCAGCTTAGATCACGGGGCTTATGGCTACACCTTC	CASSLDHGAYGYTF
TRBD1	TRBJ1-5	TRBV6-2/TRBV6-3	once	TGTGCCAGCAGTTGGACAGGGGGCAATCAGCCCCAGCATTTT	CASSWTGGNQPQHF
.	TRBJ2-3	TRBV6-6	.	TGTGCCAGCAGTTCGACTAGCACAGATACGCAGTATTTT	CASSSTSTDTQYF
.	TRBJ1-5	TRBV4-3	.	TGCGCCAGTGGACCAGACCTATATAGCAATCAGCCCCAGCATTTT	CASGPDLYSNQPQHF
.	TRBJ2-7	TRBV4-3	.	TGCGCCAGCAGCCAAGATCACGACAGCGCTTCCTACGAGCAGTACTTC	CASSQDHDSASYEQYF
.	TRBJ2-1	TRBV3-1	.	TGTGCCAGCAGCCAATCAGTAACCTACAATGAGCAGTTCTTC	CASSQSVTYNEQFF
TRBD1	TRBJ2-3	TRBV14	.	TGTGCCAGCAGCCAAGATTGGACAGGCTACACAGATACGCAGTATTTT	CASSQDWTGYTDTQYF
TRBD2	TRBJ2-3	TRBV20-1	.	TGCAGTGCAGATGGACTAGCGGACACAGATACGCAGTATTTT	CSADGLADTDTQYF
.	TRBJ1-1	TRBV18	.	TGTGCCAGCTATCCGGAGGGGGGCACTGAAGCTTTCTTT	CASYPEGGTEAFF
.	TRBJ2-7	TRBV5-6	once	TGTGCCAGCAGCTTGGGTTTGGAAGTTAACGAGCAGTACTTC	CASSLGLEVNEQYF
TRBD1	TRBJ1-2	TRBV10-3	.	TGTGCCATCAGTGATATTGACAGGGGTAACTATGGCTACACCTTC	CAISDIDRGNYGYTF
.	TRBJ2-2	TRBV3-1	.	TGTGCCAGCAGCCAATTTAGGGTGACGAACACCGGGGAGCTGTTTTTT	CASSQFRVTNTGELFF
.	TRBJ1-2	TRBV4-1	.	TGCGCCAGCAGCCAAGGACAGCTGTATGGCTACACCTTC	CASSQGQLYGYTF
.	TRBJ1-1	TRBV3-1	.	TGTGCCAGCAGCCAACCACGGGCAGCTAAAGCTTTCTTT	CASSQPRAAKAFF
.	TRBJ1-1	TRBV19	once	TGTGCCACCTTCGGGAGAAGGGAAAGGTTGAACACTGAAGCTTTCTTT	CATFGRRERLNTEAFF
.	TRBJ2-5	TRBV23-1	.	TGCGCCAGCAGTAAATCCCCCCCGGACGTCGTAGCCCAAGAGACCCAGTACTTC	CASSKSPPDVVAQETQYF
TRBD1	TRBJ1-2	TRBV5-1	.	TGCGCCAGCAGAATCCCGGGACAGGCGAATTATGGCTACACCTTC	CASRIPGQANYGYTF
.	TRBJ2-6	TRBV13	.	TGTGCCAGCAGCTTCGAGATACGATCTGGGGCCAACGTCCTGACTTTC	CASSFEIRSGANVLTF
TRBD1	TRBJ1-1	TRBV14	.	TGTGCCAGCAGCCAAGTTTCAGGGGGACACACTGAAGCTTTCTTT	CASSQVSGGHTEAFF
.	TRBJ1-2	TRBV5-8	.	TGTGCCAGCAGGTTGTCTGACCCCGGCTACACCTTC	CASRLSDPGYTF
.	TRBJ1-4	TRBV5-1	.	TGCGCCAGCAGCTTTCGACAGGAAACTAATGAAAAACTGTTTTTT	CASSFRQETNEKLFF
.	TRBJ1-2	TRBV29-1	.	TGCAGCGTTGATTTGCAGGGAACGAATGGCTACACCTTC	CSVDLQGTNGYTF
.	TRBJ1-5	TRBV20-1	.	TGCAGTGCTTCCCCCCCAGGGCCGGGGGAGCCCCAGCATTTT	CSASPPGPGEPQHF
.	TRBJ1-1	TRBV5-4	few	TGTGCCAGCAGCTTGACCAGTGCGAACACTGAAGCTTTCTTT	CASSLTSANTEAFF
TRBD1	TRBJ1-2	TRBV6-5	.	TGTGCCAGCAGTTACTCGACAGGGGATGGCTACACCTTC	CASSYSTGDGYTF
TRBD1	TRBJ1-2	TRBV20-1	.	TGCAGTGCTAATCCCCGGACAGGAGTAATGCAATTTGGCTACACCTTC	CSANPRTGVMQFGYTF
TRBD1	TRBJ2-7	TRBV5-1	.	TGCGCCAGCTGGGGACAGGATTACTACGAGCAGTACTTC	CASWGQDYYEQYF
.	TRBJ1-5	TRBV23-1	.	TGCGCCAGCAGTCAATCGGGGGGACAAGTATTCTATAGCAATCAGCCCCAGCATTTT	CASSQSGGQVFYSNQPQHF
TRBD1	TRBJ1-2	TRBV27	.	TGTGCCCCGCGTGGGACAGGGATCTATGGCTACACCTTC	CAPRGTGIYGYTF
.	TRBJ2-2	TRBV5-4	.	TGTGCCAGCAGCACGTCTCCCGGATACACCGGGGAGCTGTTTTTT	CASSTSPGYTGELFF
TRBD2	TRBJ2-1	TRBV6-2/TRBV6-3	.	TGTGCCAGCAGTTACCCCGATGCCGTGACTAGCGGGATGGGCAATGAGCAGTTCTTC	CASSYPDAVTSGMGNEQFF
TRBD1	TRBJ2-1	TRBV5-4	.	TGTGCCAGCAGCTATGGACAGGGGGACTACAATGAGCAGTTCTTC	CASSYGQGDYNEQFF
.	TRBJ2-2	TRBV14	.	TGTGCCAGCAGCCACCACCTGAACACCGGGGAGCTGTTTTTT	CASSHHLNTGELFF
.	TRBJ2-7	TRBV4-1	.	TGCGCCAGCAGCCAAATAAGCGGCCTCTCCTACGAGCAGTACTTC	CASSQISGLSYEQYF
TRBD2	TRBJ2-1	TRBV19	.	TGTGCCAGTAGCTTTAGCGGGAGCTCCTACAATGAGCAGTTCTTC	CASSFSGSSYNEQFF
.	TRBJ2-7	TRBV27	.	TGTGCCAGCAGTCCTCGGGACTCGGAGACCTACGAGCAGTACTTC	CASSPRDSETYEQYF
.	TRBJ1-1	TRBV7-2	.	TGTGCCAGCAGTTTTTTTAGAGACACTGAAGCTTTCTTT	CASSFFRDTEAFF
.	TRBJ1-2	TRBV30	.	TGTGCCAGCTGGACAGCCTATGGCTACACCTTC	CASWTAYGYTF
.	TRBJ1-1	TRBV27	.	TGTGCCAGCAGTACAAAAGCGAACACTGAAGCTTTCTTT	CASSTKANTEAFF
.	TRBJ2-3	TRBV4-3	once	TGCGCCAGCAGCCAAGGAGCCACGGGTACAGATACGCAGTATTTT	CASSQGATGTDTQYF
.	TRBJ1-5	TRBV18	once	TGTGCCAGCTCACGAACTAGCAATCAGCCCCAGCATTTT	CASSRTSNQPQHF
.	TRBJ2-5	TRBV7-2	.	TGTGCCAGCAGCTTGGGACCTGAGACCCAGTACTTC	CASSLGPETQYF